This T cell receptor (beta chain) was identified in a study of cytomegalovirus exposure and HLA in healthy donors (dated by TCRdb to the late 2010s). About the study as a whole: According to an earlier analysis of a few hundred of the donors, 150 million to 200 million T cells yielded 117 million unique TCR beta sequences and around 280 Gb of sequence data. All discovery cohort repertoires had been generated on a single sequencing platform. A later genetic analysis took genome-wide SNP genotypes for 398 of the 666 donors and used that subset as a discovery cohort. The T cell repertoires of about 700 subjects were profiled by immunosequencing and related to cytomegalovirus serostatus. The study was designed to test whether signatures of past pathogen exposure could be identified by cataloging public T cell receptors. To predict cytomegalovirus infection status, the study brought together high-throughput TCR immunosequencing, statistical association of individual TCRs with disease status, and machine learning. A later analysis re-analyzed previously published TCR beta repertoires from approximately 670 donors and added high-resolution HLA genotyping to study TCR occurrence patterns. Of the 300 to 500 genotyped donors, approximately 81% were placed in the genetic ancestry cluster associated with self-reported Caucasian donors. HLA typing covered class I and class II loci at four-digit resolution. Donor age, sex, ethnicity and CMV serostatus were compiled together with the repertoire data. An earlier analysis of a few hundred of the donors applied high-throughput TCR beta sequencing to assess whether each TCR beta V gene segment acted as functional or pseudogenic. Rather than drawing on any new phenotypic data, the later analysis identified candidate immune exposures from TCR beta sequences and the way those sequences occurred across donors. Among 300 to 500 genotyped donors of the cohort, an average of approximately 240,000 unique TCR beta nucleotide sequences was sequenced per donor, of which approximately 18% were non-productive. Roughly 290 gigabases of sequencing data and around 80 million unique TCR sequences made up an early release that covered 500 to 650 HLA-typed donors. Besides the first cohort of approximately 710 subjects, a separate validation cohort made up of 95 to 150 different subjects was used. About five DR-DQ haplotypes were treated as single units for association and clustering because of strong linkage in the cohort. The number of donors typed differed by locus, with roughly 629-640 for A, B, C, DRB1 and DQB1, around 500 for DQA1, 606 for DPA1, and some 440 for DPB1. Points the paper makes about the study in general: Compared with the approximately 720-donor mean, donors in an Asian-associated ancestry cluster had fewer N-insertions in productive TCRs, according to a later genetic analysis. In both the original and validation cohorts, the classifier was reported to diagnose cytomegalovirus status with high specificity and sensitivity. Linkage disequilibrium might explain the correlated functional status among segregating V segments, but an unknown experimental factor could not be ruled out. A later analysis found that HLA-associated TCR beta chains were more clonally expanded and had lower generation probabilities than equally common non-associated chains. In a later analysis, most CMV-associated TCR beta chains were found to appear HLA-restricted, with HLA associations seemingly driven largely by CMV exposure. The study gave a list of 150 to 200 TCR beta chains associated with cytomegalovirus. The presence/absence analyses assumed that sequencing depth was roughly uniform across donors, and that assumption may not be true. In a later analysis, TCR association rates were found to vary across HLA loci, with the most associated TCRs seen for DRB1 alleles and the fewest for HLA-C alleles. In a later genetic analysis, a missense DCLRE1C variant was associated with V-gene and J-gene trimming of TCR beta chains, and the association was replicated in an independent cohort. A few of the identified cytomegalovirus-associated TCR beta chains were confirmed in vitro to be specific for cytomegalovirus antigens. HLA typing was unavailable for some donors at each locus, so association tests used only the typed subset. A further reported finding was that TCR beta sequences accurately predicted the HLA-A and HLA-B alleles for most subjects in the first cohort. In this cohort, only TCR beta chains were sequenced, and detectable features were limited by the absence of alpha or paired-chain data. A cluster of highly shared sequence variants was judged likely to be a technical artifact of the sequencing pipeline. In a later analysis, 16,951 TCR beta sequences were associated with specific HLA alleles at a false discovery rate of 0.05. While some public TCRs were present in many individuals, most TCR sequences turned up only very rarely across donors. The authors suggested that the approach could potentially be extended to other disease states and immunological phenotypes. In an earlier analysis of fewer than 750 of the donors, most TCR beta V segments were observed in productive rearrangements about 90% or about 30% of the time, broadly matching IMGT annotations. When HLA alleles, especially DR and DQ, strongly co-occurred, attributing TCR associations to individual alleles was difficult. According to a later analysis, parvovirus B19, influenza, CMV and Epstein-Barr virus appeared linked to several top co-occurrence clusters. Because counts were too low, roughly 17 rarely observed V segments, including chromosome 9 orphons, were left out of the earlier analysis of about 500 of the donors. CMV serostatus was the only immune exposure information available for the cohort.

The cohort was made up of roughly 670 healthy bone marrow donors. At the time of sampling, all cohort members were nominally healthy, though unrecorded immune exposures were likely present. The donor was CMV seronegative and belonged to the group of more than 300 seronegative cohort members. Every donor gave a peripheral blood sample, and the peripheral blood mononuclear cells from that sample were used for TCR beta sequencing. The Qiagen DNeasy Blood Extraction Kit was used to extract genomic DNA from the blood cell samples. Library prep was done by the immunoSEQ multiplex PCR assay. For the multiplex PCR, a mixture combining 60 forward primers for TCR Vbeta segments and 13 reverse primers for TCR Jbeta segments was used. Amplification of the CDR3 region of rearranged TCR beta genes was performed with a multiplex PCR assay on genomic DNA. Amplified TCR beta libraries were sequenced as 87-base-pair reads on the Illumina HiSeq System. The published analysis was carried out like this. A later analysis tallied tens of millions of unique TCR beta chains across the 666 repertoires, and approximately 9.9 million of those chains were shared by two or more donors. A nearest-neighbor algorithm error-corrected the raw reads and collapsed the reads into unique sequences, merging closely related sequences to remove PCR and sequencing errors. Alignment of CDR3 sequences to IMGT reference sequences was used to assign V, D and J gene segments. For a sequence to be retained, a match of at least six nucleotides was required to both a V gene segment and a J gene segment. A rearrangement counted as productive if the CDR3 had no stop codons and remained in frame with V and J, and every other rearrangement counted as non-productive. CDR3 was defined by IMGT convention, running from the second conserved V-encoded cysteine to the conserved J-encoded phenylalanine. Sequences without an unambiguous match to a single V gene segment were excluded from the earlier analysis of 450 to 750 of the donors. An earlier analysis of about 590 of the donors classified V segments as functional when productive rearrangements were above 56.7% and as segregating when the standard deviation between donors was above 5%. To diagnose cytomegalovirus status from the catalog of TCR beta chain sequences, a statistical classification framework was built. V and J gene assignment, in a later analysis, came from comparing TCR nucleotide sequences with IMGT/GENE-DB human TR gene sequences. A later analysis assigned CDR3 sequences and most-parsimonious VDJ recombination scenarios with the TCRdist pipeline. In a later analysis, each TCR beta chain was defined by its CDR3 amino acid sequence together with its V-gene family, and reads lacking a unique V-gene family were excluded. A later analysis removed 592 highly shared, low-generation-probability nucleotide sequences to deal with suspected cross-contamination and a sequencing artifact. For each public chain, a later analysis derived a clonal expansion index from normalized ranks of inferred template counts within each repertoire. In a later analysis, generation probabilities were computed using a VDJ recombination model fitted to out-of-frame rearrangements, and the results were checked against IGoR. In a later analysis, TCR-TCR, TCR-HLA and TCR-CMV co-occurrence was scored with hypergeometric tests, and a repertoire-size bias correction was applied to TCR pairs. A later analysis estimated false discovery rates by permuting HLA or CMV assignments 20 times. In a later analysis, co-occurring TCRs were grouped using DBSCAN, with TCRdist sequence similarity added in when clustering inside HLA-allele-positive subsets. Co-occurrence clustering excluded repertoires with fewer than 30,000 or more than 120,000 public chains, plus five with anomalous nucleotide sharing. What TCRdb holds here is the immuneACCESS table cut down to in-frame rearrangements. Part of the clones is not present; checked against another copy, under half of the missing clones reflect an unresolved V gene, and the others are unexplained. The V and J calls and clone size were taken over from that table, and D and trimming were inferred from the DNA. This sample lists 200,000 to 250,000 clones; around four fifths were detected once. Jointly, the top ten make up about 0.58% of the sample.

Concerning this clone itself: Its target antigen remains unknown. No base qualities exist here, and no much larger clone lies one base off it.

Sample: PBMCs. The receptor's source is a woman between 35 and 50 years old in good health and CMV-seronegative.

Here is the DNA: TGTGCCAGCAGCTTAGAGGGACATATTACCGGGGAGCTGTTTTTT. This sequence encodes CASSLEGHITGELFF. The sequence is built from TRBV11-2 and TRBJ2-2; TRBD1 is possibly the D segment (6 matching bases). The germline ends are 10 bases apart after V is trimmed by 0 bases and J by 5 bases. The CDR3 covers 15 residues, taking in both the cysteine and the phenylalanine. This entry keeps only the CDR3 DNA: 45 bases, framed from base 1. In the germline V gene, CDR1 corresponds to SGHAT and CDR2 to FQNNGV.